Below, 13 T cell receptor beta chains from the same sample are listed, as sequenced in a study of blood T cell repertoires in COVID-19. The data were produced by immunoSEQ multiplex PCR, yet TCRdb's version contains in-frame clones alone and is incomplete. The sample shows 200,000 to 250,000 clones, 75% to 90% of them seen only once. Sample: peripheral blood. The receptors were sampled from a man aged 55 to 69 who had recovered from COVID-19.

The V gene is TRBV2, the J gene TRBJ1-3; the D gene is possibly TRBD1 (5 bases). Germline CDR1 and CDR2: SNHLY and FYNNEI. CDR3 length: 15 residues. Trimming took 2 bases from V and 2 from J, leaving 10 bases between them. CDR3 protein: CASSEQGGAGNTIYF. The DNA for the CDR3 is TGTGCCAGCAGTGAACAGGGAGGCGCTGGAAACACCATATATTTT.

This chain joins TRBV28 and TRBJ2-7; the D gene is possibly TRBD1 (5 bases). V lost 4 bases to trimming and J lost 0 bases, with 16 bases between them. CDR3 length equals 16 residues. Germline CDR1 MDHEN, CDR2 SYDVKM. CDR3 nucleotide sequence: TGTGCCAGCAGTTCACCGACAGCCGGAAGCTCCTACGAGCAGTACTTC. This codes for CASSSPTAGSSYEQYF.

The CDR3 DNA sequence: TGTGCCAGCGGGTCAGGGATCCTAGAAAAACTGTTTTTT. Translated, it gives CASGSGILEKLFF. This chain links TRBV28 with TRBJ1-4; D perhaps matches TRBD1 (5 bases). Between the trimmed V and J ends, which lost 8 bases and 8 bases, there was a span of 15 bases. The CDR3 has 13 residues. Per germline, CDR1 MDHEN and CDR2 SYDVKM. Full variable domain (remainder filled in from reference TRBV28 and TRBJ1-4): DVKVTQSSRYLVKRTGEKVFLECVQDMDHENMFWYRQDPGLGLRLIYFSYDVKMKEKGDIPEGYSVSREKKERFSLILESASTNQTSMYLCASGSGILEKLFFGSGTQLSVL.

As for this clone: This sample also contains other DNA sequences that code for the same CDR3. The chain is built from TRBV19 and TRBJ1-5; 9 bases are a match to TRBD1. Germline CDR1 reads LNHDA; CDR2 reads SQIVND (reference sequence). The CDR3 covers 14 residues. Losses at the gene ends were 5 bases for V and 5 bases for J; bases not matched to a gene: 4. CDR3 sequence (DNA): TGTGCCAGTAGTTCCGGACAGGGGTATCAGCCCCAGCATTTT. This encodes CASSSGQGYQPQHF.

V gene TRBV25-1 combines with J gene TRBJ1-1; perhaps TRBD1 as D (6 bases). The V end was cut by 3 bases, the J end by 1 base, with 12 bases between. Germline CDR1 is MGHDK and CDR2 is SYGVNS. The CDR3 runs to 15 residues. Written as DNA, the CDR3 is TGTGCCAGCAGTGAGCCGGGACACAGGAACACTGAAGCTTTCTTT. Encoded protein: CASSEPGHRNTEAFF. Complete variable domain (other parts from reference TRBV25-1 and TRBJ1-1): EADIYQTPRYLVIGTGKKITLECSQTMGHDKMYWYQQDPGMELHLIHYSYGVNSTEKGDLSSESTVSRIRTEHFPLTLESARPSHTSQYLCASSEPGHRNTEAFFGQGTRLTVV.

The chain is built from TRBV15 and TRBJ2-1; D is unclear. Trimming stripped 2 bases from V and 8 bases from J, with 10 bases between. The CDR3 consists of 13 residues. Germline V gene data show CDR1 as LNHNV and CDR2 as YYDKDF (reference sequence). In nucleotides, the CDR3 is TGTGCCACCAGCAGACACGCTCGGGATGAGCAGTTCTTC. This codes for CATSRHARDEQFF. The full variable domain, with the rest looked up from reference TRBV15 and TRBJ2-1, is DAMVIQNPRYQVTQFGKPVTLSCSQTLNHNVMYWYQQKSSQAPKLLFHYYDKDFNNEADTPDNFQSRRPNTSFCFLDIRSPGLGDTAMYLCATSRHARDEQFFGPGTRLTVL.

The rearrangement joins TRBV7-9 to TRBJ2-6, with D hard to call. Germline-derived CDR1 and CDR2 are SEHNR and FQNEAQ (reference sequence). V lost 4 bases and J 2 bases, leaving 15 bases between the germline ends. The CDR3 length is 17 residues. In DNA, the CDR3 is TGTGCCAGCAGCTCCGACTTCAATGTTGCTGGGGCCAACGTCCTGACTTTC. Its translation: CASSSDFNVAGANVLTF.

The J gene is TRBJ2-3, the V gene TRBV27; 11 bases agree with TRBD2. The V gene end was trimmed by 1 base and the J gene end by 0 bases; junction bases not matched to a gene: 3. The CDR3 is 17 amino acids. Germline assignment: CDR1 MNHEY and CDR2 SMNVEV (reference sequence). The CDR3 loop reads CASSLYRLAGSTDTQYF. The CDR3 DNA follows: TGTGCCAGCAGTTTATACCGACTAGCGGGGAGCACAGATACGCAGTATTTT.

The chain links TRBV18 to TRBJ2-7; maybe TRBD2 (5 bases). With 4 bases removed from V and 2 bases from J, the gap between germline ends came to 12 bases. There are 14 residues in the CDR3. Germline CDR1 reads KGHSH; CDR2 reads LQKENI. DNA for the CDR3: TGTGCCAGCTCACTCGCGGGCCGGCCCTACGAGCAGTACTTC. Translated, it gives CASSLAGRPYEQYF.

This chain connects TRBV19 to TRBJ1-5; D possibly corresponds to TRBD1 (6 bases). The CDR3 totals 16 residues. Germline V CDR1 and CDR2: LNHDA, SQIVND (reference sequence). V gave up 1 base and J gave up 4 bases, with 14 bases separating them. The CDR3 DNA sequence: TGTGCCAGTAGTATAGTCCTACAGGGTGGAAATCAGCCCCAGCATTTT. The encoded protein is CASSIVLQGGNQPQHF.

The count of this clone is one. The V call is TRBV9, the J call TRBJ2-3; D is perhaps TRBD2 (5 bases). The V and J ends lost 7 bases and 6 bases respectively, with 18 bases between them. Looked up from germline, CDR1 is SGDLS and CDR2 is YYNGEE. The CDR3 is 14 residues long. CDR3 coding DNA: TGTGCCAGCGGGCCTTTGAGCCCGGGGGATACGCAGTATTTT. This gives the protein CASGPLSPGDTQYF.

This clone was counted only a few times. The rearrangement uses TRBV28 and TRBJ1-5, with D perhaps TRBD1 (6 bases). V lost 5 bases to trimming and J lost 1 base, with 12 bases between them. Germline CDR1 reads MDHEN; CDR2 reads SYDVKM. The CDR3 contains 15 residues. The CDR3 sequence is CASSTQGISNQPQHF. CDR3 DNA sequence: TGTGCCAGCAGTACACAGGGAATAAGCAATCAGCCCCAGCATTTT. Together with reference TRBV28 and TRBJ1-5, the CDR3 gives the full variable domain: DVKVTQSSRYLVKRTGEKVFLECVQDMDHENMFWYRQDPGLGLRLIYFSYDVKMKEKGDIPEGYSVSREKKERFSLILESASTNQTSMYLCASSTQGISNQPQHFGDGTRLSIL.

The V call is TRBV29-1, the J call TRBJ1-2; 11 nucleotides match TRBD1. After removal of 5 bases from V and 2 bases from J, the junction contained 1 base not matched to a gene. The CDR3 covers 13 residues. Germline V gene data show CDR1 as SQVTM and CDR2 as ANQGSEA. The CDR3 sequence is CSVWTGGNYGYTF. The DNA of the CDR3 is TGCAGCGTTTGGACAGGGGGCAACTATGGCTACACCTTC.